This record concerns one T cell receptor beta chain sequence. This clonotype occurred many times. It has no known antigen specificity. Nothing much larger sits one base from this clone, and base qualities are not available. The cysteine opens and the phenylalanine closes a CDR3 of 14 amino acids. The DNA shown is the 42-base CDR3, in frame from base 1. Trimming removed 5 bases from V and 8 bases from J, leaving 18 bases between the germline ends. Sequences SGHAT (CDR1) and FQNNGV (CDR2) are obtained from the germline V gene. The library was built by means of RACE. The instrument given in TCRdb is NextSeq 500. During library preparation, unique molecular identifiers were attached to individual cDNA molecules so that TCRs could be counted quantitatively and reproducibly. For every blood RNA sample, sequencing covered both the TCR alpha and TCR beta chains. Regarding the original processing steps: Samples had a median of approximately 96,000 TCRs, with a range from roughly 23,224 to 700,000. V, J and CDR3 annotation of the TCR reads was performed with the Decombinator software suite. For the PS versus PT1 abundance plots, all samples were subsampled to the same number of TCRs (28,000). Expanded TCRs were defined as absent before sensitization and observed at least eight times at the 2-week time point. The public reads were quality trimmed at Q25 with fastp and then assembled into clones with MiXCR by TCRdb, keeping productive beta chains. Duplicate CDR3 protein sequences are folded into a single record with the most common DNA and genes. TCRdb's processing, not the authors' own work, is the source of the V and J calls. The table for this sample lists approximately 84,000 distinct CDR3 sequences; 10% of them were counted only once. The ten most abundant clones make up 2% to 2.5% of the sample.

This sample was included in a study of human T cells and chemical hapten exposure (dated by TCRdb to about 2021). For context, the study as a whole: For sensitization, 2% DPC in acetone was applied to a 2 cm by 2 cm area of upper inner arm skin. Around 29 alopecia patients provided blood for TCR sequencing at one to four time points (pre-sensitization, 2, 6 and 24 weeks). Patch testing was done on the upper back using Finn chambers containing 0.01% DPC, and results were scored after 6 days according to International Contact Dermatitis Research Group standards. Patients additionally received weekly therapeutic DPC doses to the scalp throughout the roughly 24-week study period. This study followed changes in the peripheral blood TCR repertoire in vivo during primary and secondary sensitization of alopecia patients to the hapten diphenylcyclopropenone (DPC). Libraries were combined into a pool for sequencing, and differences in TCR yield between samples came mainly from small differences in library volumes within the pool. The mostly female patient cohort included alopecia areata with under or over 50% scalp involvement, alopecia totalis and alopecia universalis. Blood was sampled from patients pre-sensitization (week 0) and at 2, 6 and about 24 weeks after DPC sensitization.

The sample's time point label, decoded: patch test 2, 6 weeks after DPC sensitization. Interpreted using the paper, the treatment or condition label stands for: therapeutic diphenylcyclopropenone sensitization with weekly scalp DPC. At each patch-test visit, blood was drawn before the patch test was applied. Patients were considered eligible if aged 18 to 70, diagnosed with alopecia and deemed suitable for DPC therapy, and patients were excluded if pregnant. Total RNA was extracted from unfractionated whole blood that had been collected in Tempus Blood RNA tubes. The research as a whole found: A positive correlation was found between the number of PT1 expanded TCRs and patch test score, with significance reached at thresholds 8, 16 and 32 but not 4. After repeated subsampling, changes were observed in the strength of the expansion versus patch-test correlation and in the threshold at which the correlation became significant. Because all patients had alopecia, a presumed autoimmune disease, the immune response of the patients might differ from that of healthy individuals. Compared with pre-sensitization or healthy control sets, expanded TCRs formed significantly more large CDR3 similarity clusters, which is consistent with antigen-driven responses. DPC sensitization did not change how many TCRs were above 1 in 1000 frequency, and no evidence was found of alterations in global repertoire structure.

The chain is assembled from TRBV11-2 and TRBJ2-5; the D gene could be TRBD1 or TRBD2, each one agreeing over 5 bases. The TCR was taken from a woman in her thirties with alopecia areata. Some clones in this sample may be carry-over from other donors' samples. The sequencing used whole blood, collected in connection with sensitization to the hapten diphenylcyclopropenone (DPC). The bases read TGTGCCAGCAGCCCTGTCCGGGGACGCCTTACCCAGTACTTC. It encodes CASSPVRGRLTQYF.